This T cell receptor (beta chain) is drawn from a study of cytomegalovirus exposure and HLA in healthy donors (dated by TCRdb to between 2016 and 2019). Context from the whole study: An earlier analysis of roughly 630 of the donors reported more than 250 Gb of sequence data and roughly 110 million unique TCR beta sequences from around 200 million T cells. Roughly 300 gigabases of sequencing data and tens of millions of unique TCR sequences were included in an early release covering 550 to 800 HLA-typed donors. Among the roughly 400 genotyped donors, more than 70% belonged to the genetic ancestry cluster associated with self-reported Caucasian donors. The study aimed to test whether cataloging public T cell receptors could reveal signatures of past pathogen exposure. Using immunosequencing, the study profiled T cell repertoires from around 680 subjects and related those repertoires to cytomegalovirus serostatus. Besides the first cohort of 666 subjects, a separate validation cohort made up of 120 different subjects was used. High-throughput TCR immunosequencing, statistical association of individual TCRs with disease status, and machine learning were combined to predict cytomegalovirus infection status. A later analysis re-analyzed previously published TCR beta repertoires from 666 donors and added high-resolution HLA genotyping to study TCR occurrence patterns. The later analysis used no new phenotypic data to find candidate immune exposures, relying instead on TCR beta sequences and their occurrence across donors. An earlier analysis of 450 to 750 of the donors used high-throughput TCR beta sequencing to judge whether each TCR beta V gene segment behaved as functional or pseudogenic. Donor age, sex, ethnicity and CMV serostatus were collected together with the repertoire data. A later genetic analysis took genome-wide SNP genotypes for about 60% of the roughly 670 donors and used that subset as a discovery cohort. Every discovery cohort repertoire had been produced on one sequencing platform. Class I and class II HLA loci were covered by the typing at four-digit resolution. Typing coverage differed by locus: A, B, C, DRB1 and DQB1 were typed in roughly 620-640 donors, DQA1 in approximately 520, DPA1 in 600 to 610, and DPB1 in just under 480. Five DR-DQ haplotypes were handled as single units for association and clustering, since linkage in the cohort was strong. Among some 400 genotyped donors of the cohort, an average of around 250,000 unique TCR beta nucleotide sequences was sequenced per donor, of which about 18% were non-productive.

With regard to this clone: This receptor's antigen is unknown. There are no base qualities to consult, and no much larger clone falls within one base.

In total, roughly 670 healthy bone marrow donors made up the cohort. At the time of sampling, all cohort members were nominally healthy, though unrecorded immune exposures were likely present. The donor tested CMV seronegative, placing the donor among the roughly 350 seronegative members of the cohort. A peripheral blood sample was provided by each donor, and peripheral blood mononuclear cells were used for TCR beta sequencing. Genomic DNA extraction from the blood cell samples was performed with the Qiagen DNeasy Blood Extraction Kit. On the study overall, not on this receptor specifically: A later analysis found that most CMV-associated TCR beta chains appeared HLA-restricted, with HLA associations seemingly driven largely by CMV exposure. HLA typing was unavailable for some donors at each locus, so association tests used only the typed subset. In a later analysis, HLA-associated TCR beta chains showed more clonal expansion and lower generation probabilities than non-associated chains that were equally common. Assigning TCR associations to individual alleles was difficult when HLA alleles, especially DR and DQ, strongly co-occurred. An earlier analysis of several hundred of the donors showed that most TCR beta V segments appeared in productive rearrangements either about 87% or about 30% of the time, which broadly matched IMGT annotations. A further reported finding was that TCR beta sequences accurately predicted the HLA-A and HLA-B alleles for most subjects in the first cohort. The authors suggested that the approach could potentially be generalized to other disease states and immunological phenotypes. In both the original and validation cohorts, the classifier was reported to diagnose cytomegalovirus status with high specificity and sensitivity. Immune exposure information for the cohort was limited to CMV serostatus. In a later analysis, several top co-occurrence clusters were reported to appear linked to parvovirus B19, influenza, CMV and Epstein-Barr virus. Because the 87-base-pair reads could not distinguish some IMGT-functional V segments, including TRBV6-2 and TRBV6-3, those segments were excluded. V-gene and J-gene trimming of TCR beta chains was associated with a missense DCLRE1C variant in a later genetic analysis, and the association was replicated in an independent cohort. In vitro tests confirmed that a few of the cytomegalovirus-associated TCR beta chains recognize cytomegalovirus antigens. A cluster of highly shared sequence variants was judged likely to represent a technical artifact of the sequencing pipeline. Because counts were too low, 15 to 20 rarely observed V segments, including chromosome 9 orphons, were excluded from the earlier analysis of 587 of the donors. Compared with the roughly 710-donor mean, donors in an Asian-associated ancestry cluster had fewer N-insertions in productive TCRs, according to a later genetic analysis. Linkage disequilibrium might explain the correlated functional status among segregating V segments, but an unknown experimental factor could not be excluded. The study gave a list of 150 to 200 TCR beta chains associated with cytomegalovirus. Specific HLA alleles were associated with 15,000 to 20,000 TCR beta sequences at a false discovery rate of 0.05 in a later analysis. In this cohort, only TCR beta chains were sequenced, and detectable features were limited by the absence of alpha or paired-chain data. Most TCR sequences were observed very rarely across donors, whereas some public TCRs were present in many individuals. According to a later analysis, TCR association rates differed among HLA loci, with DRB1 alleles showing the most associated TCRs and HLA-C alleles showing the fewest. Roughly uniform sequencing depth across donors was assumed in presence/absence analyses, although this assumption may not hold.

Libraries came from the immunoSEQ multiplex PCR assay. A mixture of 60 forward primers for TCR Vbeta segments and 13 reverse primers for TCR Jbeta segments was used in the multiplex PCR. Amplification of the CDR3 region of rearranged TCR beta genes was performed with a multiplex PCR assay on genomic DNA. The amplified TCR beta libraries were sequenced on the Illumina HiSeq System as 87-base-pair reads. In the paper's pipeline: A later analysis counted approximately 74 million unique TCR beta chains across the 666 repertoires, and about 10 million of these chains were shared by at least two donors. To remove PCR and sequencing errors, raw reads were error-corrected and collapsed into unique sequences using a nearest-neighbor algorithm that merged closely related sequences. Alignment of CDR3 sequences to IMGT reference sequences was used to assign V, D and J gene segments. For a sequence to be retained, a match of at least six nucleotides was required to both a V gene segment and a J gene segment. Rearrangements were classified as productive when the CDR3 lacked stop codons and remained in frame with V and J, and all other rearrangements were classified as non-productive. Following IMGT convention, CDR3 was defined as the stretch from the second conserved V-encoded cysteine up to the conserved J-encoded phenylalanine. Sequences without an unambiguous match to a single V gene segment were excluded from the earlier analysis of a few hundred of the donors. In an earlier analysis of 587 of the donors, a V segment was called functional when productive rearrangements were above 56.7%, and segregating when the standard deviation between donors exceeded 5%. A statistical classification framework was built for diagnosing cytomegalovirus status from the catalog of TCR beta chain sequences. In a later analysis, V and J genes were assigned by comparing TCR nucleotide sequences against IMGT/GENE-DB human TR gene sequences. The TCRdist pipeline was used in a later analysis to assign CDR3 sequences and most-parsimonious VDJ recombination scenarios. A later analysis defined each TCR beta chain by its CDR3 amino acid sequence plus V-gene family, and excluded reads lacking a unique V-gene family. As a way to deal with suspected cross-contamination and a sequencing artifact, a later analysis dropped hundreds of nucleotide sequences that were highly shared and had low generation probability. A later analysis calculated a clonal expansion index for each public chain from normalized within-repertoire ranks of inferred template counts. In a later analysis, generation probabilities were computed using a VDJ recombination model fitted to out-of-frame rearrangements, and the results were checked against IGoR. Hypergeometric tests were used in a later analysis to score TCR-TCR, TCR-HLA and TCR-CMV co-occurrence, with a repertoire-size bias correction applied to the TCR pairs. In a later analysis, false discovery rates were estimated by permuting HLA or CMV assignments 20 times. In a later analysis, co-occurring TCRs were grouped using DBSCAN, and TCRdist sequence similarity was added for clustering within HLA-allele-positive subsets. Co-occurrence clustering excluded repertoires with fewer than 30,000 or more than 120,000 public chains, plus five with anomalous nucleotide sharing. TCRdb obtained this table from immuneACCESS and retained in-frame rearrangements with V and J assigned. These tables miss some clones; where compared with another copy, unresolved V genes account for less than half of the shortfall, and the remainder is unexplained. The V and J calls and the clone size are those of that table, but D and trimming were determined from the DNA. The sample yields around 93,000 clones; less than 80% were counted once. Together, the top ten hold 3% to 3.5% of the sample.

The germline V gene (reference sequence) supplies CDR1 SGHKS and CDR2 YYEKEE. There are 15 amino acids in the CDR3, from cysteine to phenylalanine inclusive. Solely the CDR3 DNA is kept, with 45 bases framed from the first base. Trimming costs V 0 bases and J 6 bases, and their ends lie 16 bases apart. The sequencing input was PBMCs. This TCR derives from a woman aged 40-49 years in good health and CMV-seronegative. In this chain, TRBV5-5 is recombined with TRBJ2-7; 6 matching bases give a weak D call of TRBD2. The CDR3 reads CASSLVPGLATEQYF. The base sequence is TGTGCCAGCAGCTTGGTCCCGGGACTTGCAACCGAGCAGTACTTC.